What follows describes a single T cell receptor (beta chain). Its antigen is still unknown. The sample comes from a study of sequential checkpoint blockade in melanoma. Study background: TCRbeta immunosequencing was performed on DNA from 85 to 100 pretreatment melanoma tumor samples. More than 20 patients had tumor biopsies before treatment and at week 13.

General study points: Response in arm A was associated with pretreatment TIL clonality. Clinical benefit was about 30 times likelier when tumor T-cell fraction and clonality increased.

The CDR3 totals 16 residues. Treatment defined: randomized to nivolumab then ipilimumab (arm A) or the reverse (arm B). The method was immunoSEQ multiplex PCR; TCRdb's version includes in-frame clones alone and lacks a portion of them. The sample shows 20,000 to 25,000 clones, 25% to 35% of them seen only once. This TCR came from a human donor with melanoma. The gene calls are TRBV1 and TRBJ2-3; whether TRBD2, the table's D call, matches the DNA was not checked. TRBV1 represents a pseudogene. The sequencing here drew on tumor tissue (inferred from file names), taken from a patient given nivolumab and ipilimumab in sequence. The CDR3 region has the DNA TGCGCCAGCAGCCAGGCCCTAGCGGGGGTCACAGATACGCAGTATTTT. Residues: CASSQALAGVTDTQYF.